Shown below are 10 T cell receptor beta chains from a single sample sequenced in a study of shared clonotypes between healthy human individuals. Only in-frame clones appear in the TCRdb table, and some are missing; sequencing was by immunoSEQ multiplex PCR. The sample holds approximately 1.4 million clones, around 98% seen once. The sample was naive CD4+ T cells sorted from blood. Subset given: CD45RA+ positively selected. These TCRs come from a young man in good health.

In nucleotides, the CDR3 is TGTGCCAGCAGTGCGCCAGGGACAGGCCCTCGGGAGCAGTACTTC. Its protein is CASSAPGTGPREQYF. The chain has TRBV5-6 and TRBJ2-7; 8 nucleotides line up with TRBD1. CDR1 is SGHDT and CDR2 is YYEEEE in the germline V gene. The CDR3 contains 15 residues. The trim removed 5 bases at V and 7 bases at J, leaving 14 bases unmatched.

V usage is TRBV29-1 and J usage is TRBJ2-7; no clear D. V was trimmed by 3 bases and J by 7 bases, leaving 13 bases between them. CDR1 and CDR2 (germline): SQVTM, ANQGSEA. The CDR3 runs to 12 residues. CDR3 sequence (DNA): TGCAGCGTTGATAAGGGCCCGAGGGAGCAGTACTTC. It translates to CSVDKGPREQYF.

The V call is TRBV5-1, the J call TRBJ2-3; D not resolved. Deletions cut 6 bases from V and 0 bases from J, with 14 bases between. CDR3 length equals 15 residues. Germline CDR1 and CDR2: SGHRS and YFSETQ. The CDR3 bases are TGCGCCAGCACCCCCTTAGGATCTAGCACAGATACGCAGTATTTT. Its protein product is CASTPLGSSTDTQYF.

Only one count was recorded for this clone. The chain is built from TRBV18 and TRBJ1-1; D perhaps matches TRBD1 (5 bases). Trimming removed 2 bases at V and 4 bases at J, with 20 bases between. Looked up from germline, CDR1 is KGHSH and CDR2 is LQKENI. This CDR3 has 17 amino acids. The CDR3 nucleotides read TGTGCCAGCTCACCAAAACAGGAACTACCCCCGATCACTGAAGCTTTCTTT. This gives the protein CASSPKQELPPITEAFF.

The J gene is TRBJ2-1, the V gene TRBV28; D is undetermined. V gave up 7 bases and J gave up 7 bases, with 23 bases separating them. Per the germline V gene, CDR1 is MDHEN and CDR2 is SYDVKM. The CDR3 spans 16 residues. CDR3 protein: CASNQGPLGLRNEQFF. CDR3 coding DNA: TGTGCCAGCAACCAAGGACCCTTAGGCCTTAGGAATGAGCAGTTCTTC.

The chain is built from TRBV11-2 and TRBJ1-5; D unclear. The germline gives CDR1 SGHAT, CDR2 FQNNGV. The CDR3 has 14 residues. Trimming removed 5 bases from V and 0 bases from J, with 8 bases in between. CDR3 sequence: CASSVQLSNQPQHF. The CDR3 DNA sequence: TGTGCCAGCAGCGTTCAACTTAGCAATCAGCCCCAGCATTTT.

The chain carries TRBV11-2 and TRBJ2-5, with TRBD2 matching 13 bases. The CDR3 is made up of 16 amino acids. Looked up from germline, CDR1 is SGHAT and CDR2 is FQNNGV. J was trimmed by 4 bases and V by 5 bases; bases with no gene match: 7. The CDR3 loop is CASSHRLAGGRETQYF. For the CDR3, the DNA is TGTGCCAGCAGCCACCGACTAGCGGGAGGTAGAGAGACCCAGTACTTC.

The chain combines TRBV28 with TRBJ1-1, with D perhaps TRBD1 (6 bases). The CDR3 is made up of 15 amino acids. Trimming removed 5 bases at V and 4 bases at J, with 17 bases between. Germline CDR1 and CDR2: MDHEN and SYDVKM. CDR3 in amino acids: CASSTQGRASTEAFF. CDR3 bases: TGTGCCAGCAGTACACAGGGTCGCGCGAGCACTGAAGCTTTCTTT.

This clone was picked up a small number of times. Here the CDR3 DNA reads TGTGCCAGCACGGACAGACTCAATCAGCCCCAGCATTTT. It codes for CASTDRLNQPQHF. V is TRBV6-6 and J is TRBJ1-5; D perhaps matches TRBD1 (6 bases). This CDR3 is built from 13 residues. In germline, CDR1 is MNHNY, CDR2 SVGAGI (reference sequence). Trimming shortened V by 7 bases and J by 3 bases, and 10 bases separated the two germline ends.

The chain links TRBV28 to TRBJ2-2; TRBD2 aligns across 11 bases. This CDR3 region has 19 residues. V lost 4 bases to trimming and J lost 5 bases; unmatched junction nucleotides: 15. Germline-derived CDR1 and CDR2 are MDHEN and SYDVKM. CDR3 sequence: CASSSGGRMTSGVTGELFF. CDR3 in DNA: TGTGCCAGCAGTTCCGGGGGAAGAATGACTAGCGGGGTGACCGGGGAGCTGTTTTTT. Combining the CDR3 with reference TRBV28 and TRBJ2-2 gives the whole variable domain DVKVTQSSRYLVKRTGEKVFLECVQDMDHENMFWYRQDPGLGLRLIYFSYDVKMKEKGDIPEGYSVSREKKERFSLILESASTNQTSMYLCASSSGGRMTSGVTGELFFGEGSRLTVL.